These T cell receptor beta chains were read from a single sample in a study of cytomegalovirus exposure and HLA in healthy donors. Using immunoSEQ multiplex PCR, the repertoire was profiled, and TCRdb retains in-frame clones only, with some absent. In all, the sample yields about 54,000 clones. Sequencing was performed on PBMCs. These receptors were collected from a woman aged 35 to 49 in good health and CMV-seronegative. The CDR3 runs from the conserved cysteine through the conserved F or W. Each record gives: CDR3 protein, CDR3 DNA, V gene, CDR3 length, D gene, J gene. D genes are given only for firm matches.

CDR3 protein: CASSQDSRLSNQPQHF; CDR3 DNA: TGTGCCAGCAGTCAAGATAGCCGGCTTAGCAATCAGCCCCAGCATTTT; V gene: TRBV6-1; CDR3 length: 16; D gene: NA; J gene: TRBJ1-5
CDR3 protein: CASSKDYRGEKLFF; CDR3 DNA: TGTGCCAGCAGCAAAGACTACAGGGGTGAAAAACTGTTTTTT; V gene: TRBV9; CDR3 length: 14; D gene: TRBD1; J gene: TRBJ1-4
CDR3 protein: CASSQKYRGTGELFF; CDR3 DNA: TGTGCCAGCAGCCAGAAATACAGGGGCACCGGGGAGCTGTTTTTT; V gene: TRBV4-2; CDR3 length: 15; D gene: TRBD1; J gene: TRBJ2-2
CDR3 protein: CASSPTQGIGAFF; CDR3 DNA: TGTGCCAGCAGTCCGACTCAGGGAATTGGAGCTTTCTTT; V gene: TRBV6-1; CDR3 length: 13; D gene: NA; J gene: TRBJ1-1
CDR3 protein: CASSLQGVANEKLFF; CDR3 DNA: TGTGCCAGCAGCTTACAGGGGGTTGCTAATGAAAAACTGTTTTTT; V gene: TRBV7-9; CDR3 length: 15; D gene: TRBD1; J gene: TRBJ1-4
CDR3 protein: CASSPGTGGESNEKLFF; CDR3 DNA: TGTGCCAGCTCACCAGGGACAGGGGGCGAATCTAATGAAAAACTGTTTTTT; V gene: TRBV18; CDR3 length: 17; D gene: TRBD1; J gene: TRBJ1-4
CDR3 protein: CASSLGQSFNEKLFF; CDR3 DNA: TGCGCCAGCAGCTTGGGACAGAGTTTTAATGAAAAACTGTTTTTT; V gene: TRBV5-1; CDR3 length: 15; D gene: NA; J gene: TRBJ1-4
CDR3 protein: CASSLGREINEKLFF; CDR3 DNA: TGTGCCAGCAGCTTAGGGCGGGAGATAAATGAAAAACTGTTTTTT; V gene: TRBV7-6; CDR3 length: 15; D gene: NA; J gene: TRBJ1-4
CDR3 protein: CASSVGVGGTSEDTQYF; CDR3 DNA: TGTGCCAGCAGCGTAGGTGTTGGGGGGACTAGCGAGGATACGCAGTATTTT; V gene: TRBV9; CDR3 length: 17; D gene: TRBD2; J gene: TRBJ2-3
CDR3 protein: CASSTAGLGMVEQYF; CDR3 DNA: TGTGCCAGCAGCACCGCGGGATTGGGTATGGTAGAGCAGTACTTC; V gene: TRBV5-4; CDR3 length: 15; D gene: NA; J gene: TRBJ2-7
CDR3 protein: CASSLGLAGAIQETQYF; CDR3 DNA: TGTGCCAGCAGCTTGGGGCTAGCGGGAGCAATTCAAGAGACCCAGTACTTC; V gene: TRBV5-6; CDR3 length: 17; D gene: TRBD2; J gene: TRBJ2-5
CDR3 protein: CASSPGLDYEQYF; CDR3 DNA: TGTGCCAGCTCACCTGGACTAGACTACGAGCAGTACTTC; V gene: TRBV18; CDR3 length: 13; D gene: TRBD2; J gene: TRBJ2-7
CDR3 protein: CASSQQGIHEQFF; CDR3 DNA: TGTGCCAGTAGCCAACAGGGAATCCATGAGCAGTTCTTC; V gene: TRBV19; CDR3 length: 13; D gene: NA; J gene: TRBJ2-1
CDR3 protein: CASSITPGGGGQPQHF; CDR3 DNA: TGTGCCAGTAGTATTACCCCAGGGGGTGGGGGTCAGCCCCAGCATTTT; V gene: TRBV19; CDR3 length: 16; D gene: TRBD1; J gene: TRBJ1-5
CDR3 protein: CASSDRNTEAFF; CDR3 DNA: TGTGCCAGTAGTGACAGGAACACTGAAGCTTTCTTT; V gene: TRBV19; CDR3 length: 12; D gene: NA; J gene: TRBJ1-1
CDR3 protein: CASSPGNQPQHF; CDR3 DNA: TGTGCCAGCAGCCCAGGTAATCAGCCCCAGCATTTT; V gene: TRBV13; CDR3 length: 12; D gene: NA; J gene: TRBJ1-5
CDR3 protein: CASGISGGTFLDEQYF; CDR3 DNA: TGTGCCAGCGGAATTAGCGGGGGGACGTTTCTGGACGAGCAGTACTTC; V gene: TRBV6-6; CDR3 length: 16; D gene: TRBD2; J gene: TRBJ2-7
CDR3 protein: CASSPWTGGAGNYGYTF; CDR3 DNA: TGTGCCAGTAGTCCCTGGACAGGGGGCGCGGGTAACTATGGCTACACCTTC; V gene: TRBV19; CDR3 length: 17; D gene: TRBD1; J gene: TRBJ1-2
CDR3 protein: CASSLLGDLAADTQYF; CDR3 DNA: TGTGCCAGCAGTTTATTAGGGGACCTAGCGGCAGATACGCAGTATTTT; V gene: TRBV28; CDR3 length: 16; D gene: TRBD2; J gene: TRBJ2-3
CDR3 protein: CASSQDREGVFSDTQYF; CDR3 DNA: TGCGCCAGCAGCCAAGACCGGGAGGGGGTATTTTCGGATACGCAGTATTTT; V gene: TRBV4-3; CDR3 length: 17; D gene: TRBD2; J gene: TRBJ2-3
CDR3 protein: CASSLGPNQPQHF; CDR3 DNA: TGCGCCAGCAGCTTGGGTCCTAATCAGCCCCAGCATTTT; V gene: TRBV5-1; CDR3 length: 13; D gene: NA; J gene: TRBJ1-5
CDR3 protein: CASSPLSPSATSYEQYF; CDR3 DNA: TGTGCCAGCTCACCATTATCCCCTAGCGCCACATCCTACGAGCAGTACTTC; V gene: TRBV18; CDR3 length: 17; D gene: NA; J gene: TRBJ2-7